One sample yielded the 24 T cell receptor beta chains listed below, sequenced in a study of T cell responses to AZD1222 COVID-19 vaccine. Repertoires were generated with immunoSEQ multiplex PCR, while TCRdb's copy carries only in-frame clones and drops some. Of 200,000 to 250,000 clones listed, roughly 94% are singletons. This material consisted of peripheral blood, taken 28 days after the second dose of the MenACWY control vaccine. The receptors derive from an adult who received the MenACWY meningococcal vaccine as a control.

The DNA of the CDR3 is TGTGCCAGCAGCAAAAGGGCGGGGGACTCCTACGAGCAGTACTTC. It yields the protein CASSKRAGDSYEQYF. This rearrangement joins TRBV21-1 to TRBJ2-7; TRBD2, the table's D call, lacks a check against the DNA. TRBV21-1 has pseudogene status. There are 15 residues in the CDR3.

The chain uses TRBV4-2 and TRBJ1-4; D is ambiguous. V lost 1 base and J 2 bases, leaving 11 bases between the germline ends. The length of the CDR3 is 16 residues. Germline V gives CDR1 LGHNA, CDR2 YNFKEQ. The CDR3 region is CASSQGRAWTNEKLFF. The CDR3, as DNA: TGTGCCAGCAGCCAAGGGAGGGCTTGGACTAATGAAAAACTGTTTTTT.

The genes are TRBV7-9 and TRBJ1-2, with 9 bases that match TRBD1. The CDR3 runs to 15 residues. Germline lookup yields CDR1 SEHNR and CDR2 FQNEAQ (reference sequence). J lost 8 bases, V lost 5 bases, and 12 bases had no gene match. CDR3 region: CASSGAGTGFEGYTF. The CDR3 bases are TGTGCCAGCAGCGGGGCCGGGACAGGGTTTGAGGGCTACACCTTC.

This clone was seen just once. The gene calls are TRBV11-2 and TRBJ2-2; D might be TRBD1 (5 bases). Germline V lookup: CDR1 SGHAT, CDR2 FQNNGV. V was trimmed by 3 bases and J by 2 bases, leaving 10 bases between them. CDR3 size: 15 residues. CDR3 sequence reads: CASSFYRSNTGELFF. The CDR3 region has the DNA TGTGCCAGCAGCTTTTACAGGAGTAACACCGGGGAGCTGTTTTTT.

V gene TRBV9 combines with J gene TRBJ1-6, with 9 bases that match TRBD1. Germline trimming cut 2 bases from V and 7 bases from J; bases unmatched to any gene: 4. The germline gives CDR1 SGDLS, CDR2 YYNGEE. There are 15 residues in the CDR3. The CDR3: CASSVGQGRNSPLHF. DNA of the CDR3: TGTGCCAGCAGCGTGGGACAGGGTCGGAATTCACCCCTCCACTTT.

The chain has TRBV30 and TRBJ1-2; 11 nucleotides match TRBD1. CDR1 is GTSNPN and CDR2 is SVGIG in the germline V gene (reference sequence). After removal of 8 bases from V and 4 bases from J, the junction contained 6 bases not matched to a gene. This CDR3 is built from 13 residues. CDR3 residues: CARPGTGGYGYTF. CDR3 nucleotide sequence: TGTGCCCGTCCTGGGACAGGGGGCTATGGCTACACCTTC.

V usage is TRBV5-1 and J usage is TRBJ2-2; D is undetermined. The CDR3 length is 14 residues. Germline V gives CDR1 SGHRS, CDR2 YFSETQ. The V end was cut by 4 bases, the J end by 4 bases, with 11 bases between. CDR3: CASSRDPTTGELFF. CDR3 DNA sequence: TGCGCCAGCAGCCGAGACCCGACCACCGGGGAGCTGTTTTTT.

V and J are TRBV18 and TRBJ1-1; possibly TRBD1 for D (6 bases). The CDR3 length is 15 residues. V dropped 3 bases and J dropped 3 bases, with 14 bases sitting between them. The germline V gene has CDR1 KGHSH and CDR2 LQKENI. The DNA of the CDR3 is TGTGCCAGCTCACCCGTTACAGGGCTGGACACTGAAGCTTTCTTT. Encoded protein: CASSPVTGLDTEAFF.

The J gene is TRBJ2-7, the V gene TRBV5-4, with D hard to call. Germline values: CDR1 SGHNT, CDR2 YYREEE (reference sequence). CDR3 length: 14 residues. The ends were cut back, 2 bases at V and 2 bases at J, with 11 bases in the middle. The CDR3: CASSLGRIPYEQYF. The CDR3 DNA sequence: TGTGCCAGCAGCTTAGGCCGAATACCCTACGAGCAGTACTTC.

This clone was recorded only once. The J gene is TRBJ1-4, the V gene TRBV29-1, with a weak D call TRBD1 (5 bases). Trimming pared 8 bases from V and 3 bases from J, leaving 19 bases between. Germline V gene sequence: CDR1 SQVTM, CDR2 ANQGSEA. The CDR3 runs 15 residues. The CDR3 region is CSIRRDGAANEKLFF. DNA of the CDR3: TGCAGCATACGAAGGGACGGGGCGGCTAATGAAAAACTGTTTTTT.

This clone appeared a single time. V gene TRBV14 combines with J gene TRBJ1-1, with D hard to call. V lost 0 bases, J lost 1 base, and 3 bases lay in between. The CDR3 has 13 residues. Germline V lookup: CDR1 SGHDN, CDR2 FVKESK. Here the CDR3 DNA reads TGTGCCAGCAGCCAAGACAGGAACACTGAAGCTTTCTTT. Protein product: CASSQDRNTEAFF.

The chain uses TRBV27 and TRBJ1-5; the D is unclear. Germline lookup yields CDR1 MNHEY and CDR2 SMNVEV (reference sequence). Trimming took off 5 bases at V and 0 bases at J, with 8 bases between the two ends. The CDR3 runs to 14 residues. In DNA form, the CDR3 reads TGTGCCAGCAGTAGGTTAGGTAGCAATCAGCCCCAGCATTTT. Protein: CASSRLGSNQPQHF.

Comment on this clone: This same CDR3 is encoded by further DNA sequences in the sample. This rearrangement joins TRBV28 to TRBJ1-5; D uncertain. CDR1 and CDR2 (germline): MDHEN, SYDVKM. V was trimmed by 5 bases and J by 1 base, leaving 3 bases between them. The CDR3 is 12 amino acids. The chain's CDR3 is CASSRSNQPQHF. The CDR3 coding sequence is TGTGCCAGCAGTCGGAGCAATCAGCCCCAGCATTTT.

The V call is TRBV3-1 (or the pseudogene TRBV3-2), the J call TRBJ2-5; D is ambiguous. Germline values: CDR1 LGHDT, CDR2 YNNKEL (reference sequence). The V and J ends lost 7 bases and 5 bases respectively, with 23 bases between them. The CDR3 totals 16 residues. The DNA for the CDR3 is TGTGCCAGCACCAGACTCTCGCTATCCTTCCAGGAGACCCAGTACTTC. This encodes CASTRLSLSFQETQYF.

V and J are TRBV3-1 (or the pseudogene TRBV3-2) and TRBJ2-7; 7 nucleotides agree with TRBD2. The junction had 9 bases not matched to a gene; V was cut back by 1 base and J by 3 bases. This CDR3 spans 16 amino acids. CDR1 and CDR2 (germline): LGHDT, YNNKEL (reference sequence). CDR3 DNA sequence: TGTGCCAGCAGCCAAGGTGACAGAACGGGGGGCTACGAGCAGTACTTC. The encoded protein is CASSQGDRTGGYEQYF.

The chain recombines TRBV9 with TRBJ1-1, with 9 bases aligning to TRBD1. The CDR3 loop spans 16 amino acids. Germline V CDR1 and CDR2: SGDLS, YYNGEE. V gave up 0 bases and J gave up 3 bases; unmatched junction bases: 6. The CDR3 region is CASSVALQGADTEAFF. CDR3 bases: TGTGCCAGCAGCGTAGCATTACAGGGGGCGGACACTGAAGCTTTCTTT. The whole variable domain, remainder taken from reference TRBV9 and TRBJ1-1, is DSGVTQTPKHLITATGQRVTLRCSPRSGDLSVYWYQQSLDQGLQFLIQYYNGEERAKGNILERFSAQQFPDLHSELNLSSLELGDSALYFCASSVALQGADTEAFFGQGTRLTVV.

The V gene is TRBV2, the J gene TRBJ2-3; D not certain. Germline V CDR1 and CDR2: SNHLY, FYNNEI. Trimming removed 8 bases at V and 2 bases at J, with 17 bases between. There are 15 residues in the CDR3. The CDR3 loop reads CASRNDYRPTDTQYF. As DNA, the CDR3 is TGTGCCAGCCGAAATGATTACAGACCCACAGATACGCAGTATTTT. Filled out from reference TRBV2 and TRBJ2-3, the complete variable domain reads EPEVTQTPSHQVTQMGQEVILRCVPISNHLYFYWYRQILGQKVEFLVSFYNNEISEKSEIFDDQFSVERPDGSNFTLKIRSTKLEDSAMYFCASRNDYRPTDTQYFGPGTRLTVL.

The chain employs TRBV14 and TRBJ1-6; the D is unclear. The V gene's germline CDR1 is SGHDN and CDR2 FVKESK. V was clipped by 1 base and J by 9 bases, with 7 bases between them. CDR3 length: 13 residues. The CDR3 nucleotides are TGTGCCAGCAGCCAAGGTTCCATTTCACCCCTCCACTTT. It specifies CASSQGSISPLHF.

CDR3 sequence (DNA): TGTGCCAGCAGCTTTCAGGGTAAAGGCGGGGAGCTGTTTTTT. Amino acids: CASSFQGKGGELFF. The genes are TRBV11-2 and TRBJ2-2, with D tentatively TRBD1 (5 bases). The CDR3 loop spans 14 amino acids. The germline gives CDR1 SGHAT, CDR2 FQNNGV. Trimming removed 3 bases at V and 7 bases at J, with 12 bases between.

This chain joins TRBV12-5 and TRBJ1-1; possibly TRBD1 for D (5 bases). CDR3 length equals 15 residues. Germline assignment: CDR1 LGHNT and CDR2 FRNRAP. Trimming took 0 bases from V and 1 from J, leaving 9 bases between them. CDR3 protein: CASGLVAGKNTEAFF. The CDR3 nucleotides are TGTGCTAGTGGTTTGGTAGCAGGGAAGAACACTGAAGCTTTCTTT.

This clone appeared once. This rearrangement joins TRBV9 to TRBJ1-4; tentative D call: TRBD1 (5 bases). The CDR3 sequence is 14 residues long. Trimming pared 0 bases from V and 6 bases from J, leaving 9 bases between. Germline V gene data show CDR1 as SGDLS and CDR2 as YYNGEE. This CDR3 reads CASSVGDLYEKLFF. CDR3 nucleotide sequence: TGTGCCAGCAGCGTAGGGGACCTTTATGAAAAACTGTTTTTT.

V gene TRBV12-3 or TRBV12-4 combines with J gene TRBJ2-1; D is unresolved. The V gene lost 6 bases and the J gene lost 1 base, with 7 bases spanning the gap. The CDR3 is made up of 13 amino acids. DNA of the CDR3: TGTGCCAGCAGCTTTTGGTCCTACAATGAGCAGTTCTTC. This translates into CASSFWSYNEQFF.

This rearrangement joins TRBV19 to TRBJ2-1, with D maybe TRBD2 (5 bases). The CDR3 is 14 amino acids. V was pared by 5 bases and J by 5 bases, with 13 bases between. Germline CDR1 and CDR2: LNHDA and SQIVND (reference sequence). CDR3: CASSLEGYHNEQFF. The CDR3 DNA sequence: TGTGCCAGTAGTCTTGAGGGCTACCACAATGAGCAGTTCTTC.

The chain joins TRBV9 to TRBJ1-3; 10 positions match TRBD1. Per germline, CDR1 SGDLS and CDR2 YYNGEE. The V segment lost 1 base and the J segment 2 bases; nucleotides outside the gene matches: 6. The CDR3 is 17 amino acids. The CDR3: CASSVRSGQGTGNTIYF. The CDR3 nucleotides are TGTGCCAGCAGCGTAAGGTCGGGACAGGGGACTGGAAACACCATATATTTT.